One sample yielded the 16 T cell receptor beta chains listed below, sequenced in a study of blood T cell repertoires in COVID-19. Clones were sequenced by immunoSEQ multiplex PCR, and TCRdb holds only the in-frame ones, with some missing. The table includes approximately 190,000 clones, around 84% detected once. Sample: PBMCs or T cells enriched from blood (not recorded which). The receptors were gathered from a woman in her 30s who had been exposed to COVID-19.

The chain carries TRBV2 and TRBJ2-7, with 9 bases aligning to TRBD2. Germline lookup yields CDR1 SNHLY and CDR2 FYNNEI. With V trimmed by 6 bases and J by 2 bases, 8 bases remained unmatched. CDR3 length equals 15 residues. The CDR3 DNA follows: TGTGCCAGCAGGGGGAAGCGGGGGGAACCCTACGAGCAGTACTTC. Protein: CASRGKRGEPYEQYF.

This chain joins TRBV2 and TRBJ2-3, with TRBD1 matching 10 bases. CDR1 SNHLY and CDR2 FYNNEI come from the germline V gene. The CDR3 spans 13 residues. CDR3: CARQGASTDTQYF. The CDR3 bases are TGTGCAAGACAGGGGGCTAGCACAGATACGCAGTATTTT.

This clone was picked up one time. This sequence joins TRBV6-5 and TRBJ1-2, with 7 bases matching TRBD1. The CDR3 is made up of 15 amino acids. Germline values: CDR1 MNHEY, CDR2 SVGAGI. Germline trimming cut 8 bases from V and 4 bases from J; bases unmatched to any gene: 13. The chain's CDR3 is CASSGQPAPLYGYTF. The CDR3 coding sequence is TGTGCCAGCTCGGGACAGCCGGCCCCCCTCTATGGCTACACCTTC.

This chain links TRBV7-9 with TRBJ1-1; D unresolved. The CDR3 totals 14 residues. Trimming took off 2 bases at V and 3 bases at J, with 10 bases between the two ends. Germline loops: CDR1 SEHNR, CDR2 FQNEAQ (reference sequence). CDR3 nucleotide sequence: TGTGCCAGCAGCTTAATAGCGGGAGACACTGAAGCTTTCTTT. It encodes CASSLIAGDTEAFF.

This chain links TRBV7-8 with TRBJ2-3, with D maybe TRBD2 (5 bases). Germline assignment: CDR1 SGHVS and CDR2 FQNEAQ. The CDR3 covers 15 residues. V was cut by 1 base and J by 0 bases, with 8 bases left in between. CDR3 DNA sequence: TGTGCCAGCAGCTTAGGCTGGACTAGCACAGATACGCAGTATTTT. This encodes CASSLGWTSTDTQYF.

The chain carries TRBV5-6 and TRBJ2-5; unclear D gene. Trimming cost V 2 bases and J 2 bases, with 13 bases left between them. The length of the CDR3 is 15 residues. The germline V gene encodes CDR1 SGHDT and CDR2 YYEEEE. CDR3 loop: CASSFLQSSQETQYF. CDR3 DNA: TGTGCCAGCAGCTTTTTACAGAGTTCTCAAGAGACCCAGTACTTC.

This chain uses TRBV27 with TRBJ1-5; the D is unclear. Germline values: CDR1 MNHEY, CDR2 SMNVEV (reference sequence). V was cut by 5 bases and J by 7 bases, with 12 bases left in between. CDR3 length equals 13 residues. In DNA, the CDR3 is TGTGCCAGCAGTAGCGGTTCGTGGCAGCCCCAGCATTTT. Its translation: CASSSGSWQPQHF.

V and J are TRBV4-1 and TRBJ2-1; 12 bases map to TRBD2. Germline V gives CDR1 MGHRA, CDR2 YSYEKL. Unmatched junction bases numbered 3, after V lost 2 bases and J lost 4 bases. The CDR3 is 16 residues long. The CDR3 region is CASSQSGLAGYNEQFF. CDR3 nucleotides: TGCGCCAGCAGCCAATCGGGACTAGCGGGTTACAATGAGCAGTTCTTC.

This chain connects TRBV7-9 to TRBJ2-3; 13 bases map to TRBD2. The trim removed 10 bases at V and 2 bases at J, leaving 15 bases unmatched. CDR1 is SEHNR and CDR2 is FQNEAQ in the germline V gene (reference sequence). The CDR3 extends over 18 amino acids. CDR3 in DNA: TGTGCCACCTCATCTCGACTAGCGGGGGGATTACCCACAGATACGCAGTATTTT. Its protein product is CATSSRLAGGLPTDTQYF.

This clone was detected only once. The V call is TRBV18, the J call TRBJ2-7; TRBD1 aligns across 9 bases. The CDR3 is 14 amino acids. Germline V gene sequence: CDR1 KGHSH, CDR2 LQKENI. V shed 3 bases, J shed 7 bases, and the junction held 7 bases outside the gene matches. In nucleotides, the CDR3 is TGTGCCAGCTCACCCGATGGACAGGGGAAAGAGCAGTACTTC. As protein: CASSPDGQGKEQYF.

Of note for this clone: The junction and the germline gene differ at one end; a read error may be behind it. The chain combines TRBV25-1 with TRBJ2-7; D remains unclear. This CDR3 comprises 14 residues. Germline V CDR1 and CDR2: MGHDK, SYGVNS. In nucleotides, the CDR3 is TGTGCCAGCAGTGAATTTCTGTCCTCCGACGAGCAGTACTTC. Amino acids: CASSEFLSSDEQYF.

This chain connects TRBV4-1 to TRBJ2-7, with D maybe TRBD2 (5 bases). Between the trimmed V and J ends, which lost 1 base and 2 bases, there was a span of 15 bases. The CDR3 covers 16 residues. The germline V gene has CDR1 MGHRA and CDR2 YSYEKL. CDR3 sequence reads: CASSQGLARTPYEQYF. CDR3 DNA sequence: TGCGCCAGCAGCCAAGGGCTGGCCAGGACTCCCTACGAGCAGTACTTC.

The chain has TRBV27 and TRBJ1-4, with 7 bases that match TRBD1. Germline values: CDR1 MNHEY, CDR2 SMNVEV (reference sequence). Losses at the gene ends were 2 bases for V and 5 bases for J; bases not matched to a gene: 5. The CDR3 runs to 15 residues. The CDR3 spells CASSLEGGRNEKLFF. The CDR3 nucleotides read TGTGCCAGCAGTTTAGAAGGGGGCCGAAATGAAAAACTGTTTTTT.

The chain uses TRBV7-8 and TRBJ2-5; 8 bases agree with TRBD2. Germline loops: CDR1 SGHVS, CDR2 FQNEAQ. CDR3 length: 14 amino acids. V dropped 5 bases and J dropped 5; count of bases not matched to a gene: 7. For the CDR3, the DNA is TGTGCCAGCAGCCTTCGGGGGGGCGTGGAGACCCAGTACTTC. Translated: CASSLRGGVETQYF.

This clone was recorded only once. The V and J genes are TRBV7-2 and TRBJ1-2; 7 nucleotides agree with TRBD1. Losses at the gene ends were 7 bases for V and 3 bases for J; bases not matched to a gene: 8. The CDR3 is made up of 14 amino acids. Germline CDR1 is SGHTA and CDR2 is FQGNSA. The chain's CDR3 is CASTQGGRDYGYTF. CDR3 bases: TGTGCCAGCACTCAGGGGGGTCGCGACTATGGCTACACCTTC. Together with reference TRBV7-2 and TRBJ1-2, the CDR3 gives the full variable domain: GAGVSQSPSNKVTEKGKDVELRCDPISGHTALYWYRQSLGQGLEFLIYFQGNSAPDKSGLPSDRFSAERTGGSVSTLTIQRTQQEDSAVYLCASTQGGRDYGYTFGSGTRLTVV.

This clone is a singleton in its sample. This chain joins TRBV10-2 and TRBJ2-3; D uncertain. CDR1 is WSHSY and CDR2 is SAAADI in the germline V gene. Trimming stripped 6 bases from V and 6 bases from J, with 13 bases between. The CDR3 spans 13 residues. For the CDR3, the DNA is TGCGCCAGCAGGCTCGACTCGGTGGATACGCAGTATTTT. Amino acid sequence: CASRLDSVDTQYF.